Following are 11 T cell receptor beta chains from one sample sequenced in a study of blood T cell repertoires in COVID-19. Data came from immunoSEQ multiplex PCR; TCRdb stores just in-frame clones and leaves some out. The data hold about 190,000 clones, with roughly 80% observed a single time. The sequenced sample was peripheral blood. All receptors come from a man aged 45-65 years who had recovered from COVID-19.

The chain combines TRBV27 with TRBJ2-1; TRBD1 matches at 7 bases. CDR3 length equals 13 residues. Germline V gene sequence: CDR1 MNHEY, CDR2 SMNVEV (reference sequence). The V segment lost 6 bases and the J segment 4 bases; nucleotides outside the gene matches: 3. The CDR3 here is CASRSGQYNEQFF. CDR3 bases: TGTGCCAGCAGGTCGGGACAGTACAATGAGCAGTTCTTC.

This chain links TRBV9 with TRBJ2-5; no definite D call. Trimming removed 4 bases from V and 2 bases from J, with 12 bases in between. This CDR3 region has 14 residues. Germline lookup yields CDR1 SGDLS and CDR2 YYNGEE. CDR3 DNA: TGTGCCAGCAGCTTTAATCCGCAGCAAGAGACCCAGTACTTC. Translating it yields CASSFNPQQETQYF. Based on the CDR3 plus reference TRBV9 and TRBJ2-5, the full variable domain is DSGVTQTPKHLITATGQRVTLRCSPRSGDLSVYWYQQSLDQGLQFLIQYYNGEERAKGNILERFSAQQFPDLHSELNLSSLELGDSALYFCASSFNPQQETQYFGPGTRLLVL.

The chain employs TRBV7-9 and TRBJ1-1; weak D call: TRBD1 (6 bases). Per germline, CDR1 SEHNR and CDR2 FQNEAQ (reference sequence). V was trimmed by 5 bases and J by 4 bases, leaving 11 bases between them. CDR3 size: 13 residues. The CDR3 spells CASSPQGATEAFF. The CDR3, as DNA: TGTGCCAGCAGCCCACAGGGCGCCACTGAAGCTTTCTTT.

The chain has TRBV5-4 and TRBJ2-2; D possibly corresponds to TRBD1 (7 bases). Germline assignment: CDR1 SGHNT and CDR2 YYREEE (reference sequence). Trimming left V 1 base short and J 6 bases short, with 10 bases between. The CDR3 covers 14 residues. CDR3: CASSLSRGAGELFF. CDR3 in DNA: TGTGCCAGCAGCTTGTCCAGGGGGGCCGGGGAGCTGTTTTTT. The whole variable domain, remainder taken from reference TRBV5-4 and TRBJ2-2, is ETGVTQSPTHLIKTRGQQVTLRCSSQSGHNTVSWYQQALGQGPQFIFQYYREEENGRGNFPPRFSGLQFPNYSSELNVNALELDDSALYLCASSLSRGAGELFFGEGSRLTVL.

The rearrangement joins TRBV27 to TRBJ2-7; D possibly corresponds to TRBD2 (6 bases). CDR3 size: 19 residues. The V end was cut by 6 bases, the J end by 2 bases, with 29 bases between. Per the germline V gene, CDR1 is MNHEY and CDR2 is SMNVEV (reference sequence). CDR3 in amino acids: CASRTRAPRGGARAYEQYF. In nucleotides, the CDR3 is TGTGCCAGCAGGACTAGGGCCCCCCGGGGCGGGGCAAGGGCCTACGAGCAGTACTTC.

Remarks on this clone: Other DNA sequences from this sample encode an identical CDR3 as well. The CDR3, as DNA: TGCGCCAGCAGCTTAGGACTAAACAATGAGCAGTTCTTC. This sequence encodes CASSLGLNNEQFF. The chain joins TRBV5-1 to TRBJ2-1; TRBD2 might be the D (6 bases). The CDR3 contains 13 residues. Germline values: CDR1 SGHRS, CDR2 YFSETQ. Trimming left V 2 bases short and J 5 bases short, with 8 bases between.

The CDR3: CASSRDRAEQYF. The CDR3 nucleotides read TGTGCCAGCAGCCGTGACAGGGCCGAGCAGTACTTC. V is TRBV28 and J is TRBJ2-7; 7 bases match TRBD1. This CDR3 contains 12 residues. CDR1 and CDR2 from the germline V gene are MDHEN and SYDVKM. V was clipped by 6 bases and J by 6 bases; unmatched bases: 5.

Here the CDR3 reads CASSPRGQGMETQYF. DNA for the CDR3: TGTGCCAGCAGCCCTCGGGGACAGGGGATGGAGACCCAGTACTTC. The rearrangement uses TRBV11-3 and TRBJ2-5; 10 bases line up with TRBD1. Germline CDR1 SGHNT, CDR2 YENEEA. The CDR3 has 15 residues. V gave up 5 bases and J gave up 5 bases; unmatched junction bases: 8.

This sequence joins TRBV9 and TRBJ2-3, with 10 bases matching TRBD2. The ends lost 3 bases at V and 2 bases at J; junction bases unmatched: 3. The CDR3 runs to 15 residues. Germline CDR1 is SGDLS and CDR2 is YYNGEE. For the CDR3, the DNA is TGTGCCAGCAGCGCTAGCGGGAGTCACACAGATACGCAGTATTTT. Its protein is CASSASGSHTDTQYF. The full variable domain, its missing parts supplied by reference TRBV9 and TRBJ2-3, is DSGVTQTPKHLITATGQRVTLRCSPRSGDLSVYWYQQSLDQGLQFLIQYYNGEERAKGNILERFSAQQFPDLHSELNLSSLELGDSALYFCASSASGSHTDTQYFGPGTRLTVL.

The V call is TRBV24-1, the J call TRBJ2-3; D possibly corresponds to TRBD1 (6 bases). The CDR3 contains 13 residues. Germline V CDR1 and CDR2: KGHDR, SFDVKD. Trimming removed 7 bases at V and 10 bases at J, with 17 bases between. The CDR3 DNA reads as TGTGCCACCAGCCAATCACAGGGTTTTGCGCAGTATTTT. It specifies CATSQSQGFAQYF.

The V and J genes are TRBV13 and TRBJ1-6, with TRBD1 identical over 8 bases. The germline CDR1 and CDR2 sequences are PRHDT and FYEKMQ (reference sequence). Trimming removed 5 bases from V and 9 bases from J; junction bases left unmatched: 9. This CDR3 has 15 residues. CDR3 bases: TGTGCCAGCAGCGCAATGGGCAGGGGGCTTTCACCCCTCCACTTT. Amino acid sequence: CASSAMGRGLSPLHF.